Below, one T cell receptor (beta chain) is given with its context. These data are taken from a study of blood T cell repertoires in COVID-19. The germline gives CDR1 SGHTA, CDR2 FQGNSA. The V gene lost 5 bases and the J gene lost 1 base, with 16 bases spanning the gap. This CDR3 has 16 amino acids. The method was immunoSEQ multiplex PCR; TCRdb's version includes in-frame clones alone and lacks a portion of them. The sample has around 140,000 clones, around 87% seen once. The TCR was taken from a woman aged 50 to 60 with active or convalescent COVID-19. Source material: peripheral blood. The V call is TRBV7-2, the J call TRBJ2-3, with no clear D. The CDR3, as DNA: TGTGCCAGCAGCCCGTCAACCCTCCGGGGCACAGATACGCAGTATTTT. Residues: CASSPSTLRGTDTQYF.